Listed below are T cell receptor beta chains from one sample, sequenced in a study of T cells expressing NK-cell markers. TCRdb reanalyzed the 5' RACE reads, giving one entry per CDR3 protein sequence and no DNA. The sample holds a few hundred thousand distinct CDR3 sequences. What was sequenced was blood T cells: a sorted CD56 or NKG2C T cell subset, CD4+ or CD8+ T cells, or bulk PBMC T cells (not recorded which). All receptors derive from a woman between 50 and 59 years old in good health. Each CDR3 is given with its conserved first and last residue.

j_call v_call cdr3_aa
TRBJ2-7 TRBV24-1 CATSDLGDTSSYEQYF
TRBJ2-7 TRBV3-1 CASSPLSGSEQYF
TRBJ2-6 TRBV6-2/TRBV6-3 CASTTRQSSGANVLTF
TRBJ1-2 TRBV11-3 CASSSGGDYGYTF
TRBJ1-5 TRBV4-1 CASSLRTGLSNQPQHF
TRBJ1-2 TRBV19 CASSARLDYGYTF
TRBJ2-1 TRBV27 CASSLEGSFSSYNEQFF
TRBJ1-5 TRBV12-3/TRBV12-4 CASTEGGTGNQPQHF
TRBJ1-1 TRBV11-3 CASSEQGDTEAFF
TRBJ2-1 TRBV30 CAWEKGVSYNEQFF
TRBJ1-2 TRBV6-1 CASSEDHRDRGPYTF
TRBJ2-3 TRBV15 CATSSGRARDTQYF
TRBJ2-2 TRBV5-1 CASSSRLTNTGELFF
TRBJ2-5 TRBV6-5 CASSYSSWEVLWETQYF